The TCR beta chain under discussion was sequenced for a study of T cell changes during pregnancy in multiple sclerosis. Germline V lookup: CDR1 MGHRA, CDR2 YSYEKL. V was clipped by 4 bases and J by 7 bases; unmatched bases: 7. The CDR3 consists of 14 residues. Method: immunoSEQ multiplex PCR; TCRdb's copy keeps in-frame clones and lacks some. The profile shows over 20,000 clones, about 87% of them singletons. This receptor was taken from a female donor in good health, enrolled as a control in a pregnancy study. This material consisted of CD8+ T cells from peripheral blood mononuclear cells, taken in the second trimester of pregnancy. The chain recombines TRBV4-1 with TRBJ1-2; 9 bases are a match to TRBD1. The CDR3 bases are TGCGCCAGCAGCCGACAGGGGGAGAGCGGTGGCTACACCTTC. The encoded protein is CASSRQGESGGYTF.